A single sample is the source of the 28 T cell receptor beta chains below, sequenced in a study of blood T cell repertoires in COVID-19. TCRdb's table, derived via immunoSEQ multiplex PCR, lists solely in-frame clones and lacks some. The sample carries about 180,000 clones, about 90% recorded once. Sequenced sample: peripheral blood. These receptor sequences come from a man aged 65 to 79 with active or convalescent COVID-19.

The rearrangement joins TRBV7-2 to TRBJ1-4; no reliable D call. Trimming removed 5 bases at V and 8 bases at J, with 12 bases between. This CDR3 region has 13 residues. Germline V gene data show CDR1 as SGHTA and CDR2 as FQGNSA. In DNA, the CDR3 is TGTGCCAGCAGCCCCGACCCGGGGGAAAAACTGTTTTTT. Its translation: CASSPDPGEKLFF.

In this sample, this clone turned up a few times. The CDR3 sequence: CASSLVSTGYAGYTF. The CDR3 DNA is TGTGCCAGCAGCTTAGTTTCGACAGGGTACGCAGGCTACACCTTC. The rearrangement joins TRBV7-9 to TRBJ1-2; 7 bases agree with TRBD1. The CDR3 runs 15 residues. Germline V gene lookup returns CDR1 SEHNR and CDR2 FQNEAQ (reference sequence). J was trimmed by 8 bases and V by 1 base; bases with no gene match: 10.

V usage is TRBV19 and J usage is TRBJ2-1; tentative D call: TRBD1 (6 bases). CDR3 length: 14 residues. Germline CDR1 and CDR2: LNHDA and SQIVND (reference sequence). Trimming removed 4 bases at V and 3 bases at J, with 10 bases between. In nucleotides, the CDR3 is TGTGCCAGTAGTAGCCCGGGACACTACAATGAGCAGTTCTTC. Amino acid sequence: CASSSPGHYNEQFF.

Notes on this clone: A junction boundary mismatches the germline segment, possibly from a read error. This chain uses TRBV4-1 with TRBJ2-7; D remains unclear. The V gene's germline CDR1 is MGHRA and CDR2 YSYEKL. This CDR3 has 12 amino acids. CDR3 DNA sequence: TGCGCCAGCAGCCATGACTCCCACGAGCAGTACTTC. Its protein is CASSHDSHEQYF.

In this sample, this clone turned up many times. The chain recombines TRBV28 with TRBJ1-1, with D hard to call. Germline V gene lookup returns CDR1 MDHEN and CDR2 SYDVKM. The CDR3 consists of 14 residues. Trimming left V 1 base short and J 4 bases short, with 10 bases between. The CDR3 region is CASSLLVASTEAFF. The CDR3 bases are TGTGCCAGCAGTTTATTGGTGGCAAGCACTGAAGCTTTCTTT.

The chain has TRBV10-3 and TRBJ2-1; unclear D gene. Trimming took off 0 bases at V and 7 bases at J, with 7 bases between the two ends. The CDR3 sequence is 13 residues long. Germline CDR1 and CDR2: ENHRY and SYGVKD. CDR3 amino acids: CAISESILNEQFF. The CDR3 coding sequence is TGTGCCATCAGTGAGTCGATACTGAATGAGCAGTTCTTC.

The V call is TRBV6-5, the J call TRBJ2-5; no definite D call. This CDR3 has 12 residues. V was clipped by 6 bases and J by 7 bases, with 12 bases between them. Germline V gene sequence: CDR1 MNHEY, CDR2 SVGAGI. CDR3 DNA sequence: TGTGCCAGCAGGCTCTTACCGGGGACCCAGTACTTC. Translation gives CASRLLPGTQYF.

This clone was seen more than once but under ten times. The chain links TRBV5-1 to TRBJ1-1; the D gene is possibly TRBD1 (5 bases). Germline loops: CDR1 SGHRS, CDR2 YFSETQ. Between the trimmed V and J ends, which lost 0 bases and 5 bases, there was a span of 8 bases. This CDR3 region has 13 residues. The CDR3 sequence: CASSLGGGTEAFF. CDR3 coding DNA: TGCGCCAGCAGCTTGGGGGGCGGAACTGAAGCTTTCTTT. The full variable domain, in which reference TRBV5-1 and TRBJ1-1 provide the parts outside the CDR3, is KAGVTQTPRYLIKTRGQQVTLSCSPISGHRSVSWYQQTPGQGLQFLFEYFSETQRNKGNFPGRFSGRQFSNSRSEMNVSTLELGDSALYLCASSLGGGTEAFFGQGTRLTVV.

This chain joins TRBV2 and TRBJ2-5, with 10 bases that match TRBD1. CDR3 length: 15 residues. Trimming cost V 8 bases and J 1 base; bases outside gene matches: 7. CDR1 SNHLY and CDR2 FYNNEI come from the germline V gene. CDR3 amino acids: CASGGDRGFQETQYF. CDR3 sequence (DNA): TGTGCCAGCGGGGGGGACAGGGGATTCCAAGAGACCCAGTACTTC.

This sequence joins TRBV5-4 and TRBJ2-5, with TRBD2 matching over 8 bases. V lost 2 bases to trimming and J lost 5 bases; unmatched junction nucleotides: 11. The CDR3 runs 16 residues. The germline CDR1 and CDR2 sequences are SGHNT and YYREEE (reference sequence). CDR3 sequence reads: CASSFPTSAEKETQYF. DNA of the CDR3: TGTGCCAGCAGCTTTCCGACTAGCGCGGAGAAGGAGACCCAGTACTTC.

This CDR3 reads CASSPPSSSYEQYF. As DNA, the CDR3 is TGTGCCAGCTCACCACCCTCCAGCTCCTACGAGCAGTACTTC. The rearrangement uses TRBV18 and TRBJ2-7; no reliable D call. The CDR3 has 14 amino acids. Germline CDR1 is KGHSH and CDR2 is LQKENI. Trimming took off 0 bases at V and 0 bases at J, with 6 bases between the two ends.

This chain connects TRBV10-1 to TRBJ1-1; D is ambiguous. The CDR3 extends over 13 amino acids. V dropped 2 bases and J dropped 11 bases, with 15 bases sitting between them. Per the germline V gene, CDR1 is WNHNN and CDR2 is SYGVQD (reference sequence). The CDR3 DNA reads TGCGCCAGCAGTGAGGGTATAGGCAGGAAGGCTTTCTTT. It translates to CASSEGIGRKAFF.

This clone appeared once. J is TRBJ1-1 and V is TRBV27, with 9 bases fitting TRBD1. The germline V gene encodes CDR1 MNHEY and CDR2 SMNVEV (reference sequence). Germline trimming cut 7 bases from V and 5 bases from J; bases unmatched to any gene: 11. This CDR3 contains 15 residues. Here the CDR3 reads CASTDLGTGKTEAFF. In nucleotides, the CDR3 is TGTGCCAGCACCGATCTCGGGACAGGGAAGACTGAAGCTTTCTTT.

V gene TRBV4-3 combines with J gene TRBJ1-1, with D hard to call. Per the germline V gene, CDR1 is LGHNA and CDR2 is YSLEER. The CDR3 is 13 residues long. Trimming cost V 7 bases and J 5 bases, with 14 bases left between them. The CDR3 coding sequence is TGCGCCAGCATCGGACCGGGGAGGACTGAAGCTTTCTTT. Encoded protein: CASIGPGRTEAFF.

The J gene is TRBJ1-3, the V gene TRBV5-6; TRBD1 is a possible D gene (6 bases). CDR3 length equals 15 residues. Germline V gene lookup returns CDR1 SGHDT and CDR2 YYEEEE. Trimming removed 1 base from V and 3 bases from J, with 11 bases in between. CDR3 sequence: CASSLRGARGNTIYF. The CDR3 DNA reads TGTGCCAGCAGCTTGCGGGGGGCGCGTGGAAACACCATATATTTT.

This sequence joins TRBV3-1 (or the pseudogene TRBV3-2) and TRBJ2-3, with a weak D call TRBD2 (7 bases). The germline gives CDR1 LGHDT, CDR2 YNNKEL (reference sequence). The CDR3 has 16 residues. Trimming removed 0 bases at V and 1 base at J, with 11 bases between. CDR3 in amino acids: CASSQDLGGRTDTQYF. The DNA for the CDR3 is TGTGCCAGCAGCCAAGATCTCGGGGGGCGCACAGATACGCAGTATTTT.

The chain combines TRBV12-5 with TRBJ2-1; 9 positions match TRBD2. The V gene's germline CDR1 is LGHNT and CDR2 FRNRAP. V was pared by 9 bases and J by 7 bases, with 13 bases of the junction left unmatched. The CDR3 spans 15 residues. CDR3: CASRSAGLAGNEQFF. In DNA, the CDR3 is TGTGCTAGCCGCTCCGCGGGACTAGCAGGGAATGAGCAGTTCTTC.

The chain employs TRBV7-8 and TRBJ1-1, with D maybe TRBD1 (5 bases). V was cut by 3 bases and J by 4 bases, with 9 bases left in between. The CDR3 extends over 13 amino acids. The germline CDR1 and CDR2 sequences are SGHVS and FQNEAQ. For the CDR3, the DNA is TGTGCCAGCAGCTTGAATAGGGGCACTGAAGCTTTCTTT. Translating it yields CASSLNRGTEAFF.

This chain links TRBV27 with TRBJ1-2; TRBD1 matches at 9 bases. Germline V gene data show CDR1 as MNHEY and CDR2 as SMNVEV (reference sequence). V was pared by 6 bases and J by 8 bases, with 10 bases of the junction left unmatched. The CDR3 runs to 14 residues. The CDR3 coding sequence is TGTGCCAGCAGCCGGCTACAGGGGGCTTACGGCTACACCTTC. Protein product: CASSRLQGAYGYTF.

The chain uses TRBV5-1 and TRBJ1-5, with D perhaps matching TRBD1 (5 bases). Per germline, CDR1 SGHRS and CDR2 YFSETQ. CDR3 size: 15 residues. V was cut by 0 bases and J by 3 bases, with 10 bases left in between. The CDR3 DNA sequence: TGCGCCAGCAGCTTGGGCAGGGTGGACAATCAGCCCCAGCATTTT. Encoded protein: CASSLGRVDNQPQHF.

The DNA for the CDR3 is TGCGCCAGCAGCTTGGACCTAAACACAGATACGCAGTATTTT. It is translated as CASSLDLNTDTQYF. The V and J genes are TRBV5-1 and TRBJ2-3; no firm D call. V was pared by 0 bases and J by 2 bases, with 7 bases between. This CDR3 contains 14 residues. The germline V gene has CDR1 SGHRS and CDR2 YFSETQ.

The chain combines TRBV9 with TRBJ1-3; 10 positions agree with TRBD1. The CDR3 has 17 amino acids. Trimming at V came to 3 bases and at J to 1 base, leaving 7 bases not matched to a gene. Germline V gives CDR1 SGDLS, CDR2 YYNGEE. The CDR3 DNA is TGTGCCAGCAGCGCCACGACAGGGGGCAGGTCTGGAAACACCATATATTTT. Translated, it gives CASSATTGGRSGNTIYF.

The genes are TRBV18 and TRBJ2-2; unclear D gene. V lost 6 bases and J 0 bases, leaving 8 bases between the germline ends. Germline values: CDR1 KGHSH, CDR2 LQKENI. The CDR3 runs 14 residues. The CDR3 bases are TGTGCCAGCTCGGTCAGCGCGAACACCGGGGAGCTGTTTTTT. Protein: CASSVSANTGELFF.

This clone showed up just a few times. This chain joins TRBV3-1 (or the pseudogene TRBV3-2) and TRBJ2-7, with 12 bases matching TRBD2. Germline V gene lookup returns CDR1 LGHDT and CDR2 YNNKEL (reference sequence). The CDR3 is 15 amino acids. Trimming cost V 1 base and J 5 bases; bases outside gene matches: 3. The CDR3, as DNA: TGTGCCAGCAGCCAAGGTGCTAGCGGGAGGGACGAGCAGTACTTC. This sequence encodes CASSQGASGRDEQYF.

V and J are TRBV3-1 (or the pseudogene TRBV3-2) and TRBJ1-2; 10 bases are shared with TRBD1. The germline V gene encodes CDR1 LGHDT and CDR2 YNNKEL (reference sequence). The CDR3 contains 17 residues. J was trimmed by 2 bases and V by 0 bases; bases with no gene match: 6. This CDR3 reads CASSQEGTGVPNYGYTF. The CDR3 bases are TGTGCCAGCAGCCAAGAAGGGACAGGGGTTCCCAACTATGGCTACACCTTC.

This clone came up a few times. Other DNA sequences of this sample code for an identical CDR3. V usage is TRBV18 and J usage is TRBJ2-1, with 11 bases that match TRBD2. The trim removed 0 bases at V and 4 bases at J, leaving 2 bases unmatched. CDR3 length: 16 residues. Germline CDR1 reads KGHSH; CDR2 reads LQKENI. CDR3 sequence reads: CASSPPGLAVYNEQFF. CDR3 nucleotides: TGTGCCAGCTCACCACCGGGACTAGCGGTATACAATGAGCAGTTCTTC.

This chain connects TRBV10-3 to TRBJ1-6; the D gene is possibly TRBD1 (5 bases). Trimming left V 10 bases short and J 2 bases short, with 15 bases between. This CDR3 comprises 15 residues. Germline V CDR1 and CDR2: ENHRY, SYGVKD. CDR3 region: CATHRGEAYNSPLHF. The CDR3 DNA reads TGTGCCACCCACCGGGGGGAGGCCTATAATTCACCCCTCCACTTT.

The chain has TRBV12-5 and TRBJ1-5; D not certain. The length of the CDR3 is 13 residues. CDR1 and CDR2 (germline): LGHNT, FRNRAP. Trimming shortened V by 1 base and J by 6 bases, and 7 bases separated the two germline ends. Written as DNA, the CDR3 is TGTGCTAGTGGTTTGGAACTCCGTCAGCCCCAGCATTTT. It translates to CASGLELRQPQHF.